This T cell receptor (beta chain) came from a study of blood T cell repertoires in COVID-19. At the level of the study: Specimens from acute and convalescent COVID-19 originated in the United States, Italy and Spain. Sources were T cells, B-cell-depleted T cells, or PBMCs; the material itself was cDNA or gDNA.

CDR3 length: 17 residues. CDR1 is SGDLS, CDR2 YYNGEE, per germline. V shed 0 bases and J shed 3 bases, with 13 bases lying between them. In the original workflow: Researchers report that nucleated cell counts were estimated from reference gene primer amplification. Sequencing used immunoSEQ multiplex PCR; TCRdb keeps in-frame clones, though not all of them. V, J and clone size reflect that table, while D and trimming were determined from the DNA. The sample has around 250,000 clones; 85% to 90% are singletons. The TCR sequence derives from a man in his 60s with acute or convalescent COVID-19. The chain couples TRBV9 to TRBJ2-6; the D gene is possibly TRBD2 (6 bases). The sample was peripheral blood. CDR3 coding DNA: TGTGCCAGCAGCGTAGCTGTTAGGGGAGGTGGGGCCAACGTCCTGACTTTC. Protein sequence: CASSVAVRGGGANVLTF.